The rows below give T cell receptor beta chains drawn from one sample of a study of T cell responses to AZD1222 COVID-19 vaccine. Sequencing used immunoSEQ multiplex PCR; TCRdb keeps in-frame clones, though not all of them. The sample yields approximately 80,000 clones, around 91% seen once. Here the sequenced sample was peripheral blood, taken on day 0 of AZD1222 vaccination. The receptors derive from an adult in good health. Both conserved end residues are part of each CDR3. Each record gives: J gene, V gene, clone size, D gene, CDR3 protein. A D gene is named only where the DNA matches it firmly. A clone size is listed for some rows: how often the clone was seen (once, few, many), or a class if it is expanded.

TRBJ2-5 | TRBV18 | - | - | CASSPGQWETQYF
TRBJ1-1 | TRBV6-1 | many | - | CASSETENTEAFF
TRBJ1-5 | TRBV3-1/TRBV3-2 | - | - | CASSQKPGRGNQPQHF
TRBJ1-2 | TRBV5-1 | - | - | CASSLDPGPFANYGYTF
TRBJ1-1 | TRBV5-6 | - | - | CASSSTLGLRGTEAFF
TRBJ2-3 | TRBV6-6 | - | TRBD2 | CASTPGGSRADTQYF
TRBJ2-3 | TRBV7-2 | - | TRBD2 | CASSLQASGSTDTQYF
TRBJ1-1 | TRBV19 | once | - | CASRPGGDEAFF
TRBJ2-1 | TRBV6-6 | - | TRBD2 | CASSYALAGTLEQFF
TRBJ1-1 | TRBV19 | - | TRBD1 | CASTLTGVTEAFF
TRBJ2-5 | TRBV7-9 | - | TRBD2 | CASDELAGEETQYF
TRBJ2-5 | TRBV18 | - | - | CASSPPVRRGETQYF
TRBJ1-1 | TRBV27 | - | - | CASSQRENTEAFF
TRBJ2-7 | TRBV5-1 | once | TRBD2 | CASSLAGTSGSYEQYF
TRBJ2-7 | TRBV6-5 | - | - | CASSSRDGRWQYF
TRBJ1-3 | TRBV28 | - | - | CASSPGTASGNTIYF
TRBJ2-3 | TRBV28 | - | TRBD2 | CASSPDWAGGRDTQYF
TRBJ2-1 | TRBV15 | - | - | CATSRELVGEQFF
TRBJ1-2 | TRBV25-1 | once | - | CASSDGTEKWGYTF
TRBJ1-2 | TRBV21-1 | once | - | CASSITGTEAFYGYTF
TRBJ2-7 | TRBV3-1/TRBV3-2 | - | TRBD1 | CASSQGTGAPLHF
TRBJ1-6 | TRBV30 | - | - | CAWNPTLSTALNGSPLHF
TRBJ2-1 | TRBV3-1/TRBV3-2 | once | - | CASSQTGPGRDEQFF
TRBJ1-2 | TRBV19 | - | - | CASIPYGGDTSNYGYTF
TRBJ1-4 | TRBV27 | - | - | CASSSHATNEKLFF
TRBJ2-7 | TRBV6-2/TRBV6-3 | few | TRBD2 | CASSWETSGYEQYF
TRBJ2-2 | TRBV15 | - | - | CATSQLAGKLVGELFF
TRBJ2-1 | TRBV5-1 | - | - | CASSLDTNYNEQFF
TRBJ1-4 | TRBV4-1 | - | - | CASSQDPRVEEKLFF
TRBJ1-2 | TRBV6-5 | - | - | CASPRDGTYGYTF
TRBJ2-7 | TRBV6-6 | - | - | CASSPTSPYEQYF
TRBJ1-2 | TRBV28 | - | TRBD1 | CASSLSGGGAIYGYTF
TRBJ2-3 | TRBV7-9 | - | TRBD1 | CASSRTGGTPDTQYF
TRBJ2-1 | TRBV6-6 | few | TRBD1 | CASSYGQGVYNEQFF
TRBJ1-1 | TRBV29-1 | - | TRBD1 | CSVGSGQGITEAFF
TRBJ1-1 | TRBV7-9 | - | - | CASSLVWRGTEAFF